This TCR beta chain was profiled in a study of metastatic and nonmetastatic thyroid tumors. Study information: Patients with malignant and benign thyroid disease provided blood and tumor or nodule tissue, whose repertoires were compared. Overall study results and limits: Malignant thyroid tumors reportedly exceeded benign nodules significantly in TCR beta diversity, with the difference appearing in blood and tumor.

This clone was seen ten or more times. Its antigen is unidentified. Trimming took 4 bases from V and 0 from J; bases not matched to a gene: 3. The CDR3 consists of 16 residues. Germline CDR1 and CDR2: SGHRS and YFSETQ. Patients underwent thyroid surgery, and none had received any treatment before it. Original processing methods: Construction of a distant-metastasis classifier for papillary thyroid cancer relied on CDR3 differences across clinicopathological groups. TCRdb reprocessed the PCR reads using MiXCR. The authors' filters were not applied to this entry. The sample has approximately 20,000 clones, just over 25% seen once; the top ten hold 3% to 4%.

This chain links TRBV5-1 with TRBJ2-5, with 13 bases identical to TRBD2. Material for sequencing was blood. The TCR was taken from a male donor with papillary thyroid cancer or a benign thyroid nodule (not recorded which). Some clones in this sample may be carry-over from other donors' samples. CDR3 protein: CASSLGTSGNQETQYF. The DNA for the CDR3 is TGCGCCAGCAGCCTAGGGACTAGCGGGAACCAAGAGACCCAGTACTTC.